This T cell receptor beta chain was profiled in a study of shared clonotypes between healthy human individuals. The repertoire was sequenced with immunoSEQ multiplex PCR; TCRdb's copy has only in-frame clones and lacks some. Here the sample spans about 2 million clones, 90% to 95% being singletons. The CDR3 consists of 13 residues. The germline gives CDR1 MNHEY, CDR2 SVGAGI. With 6 bases clipped from V and 3 bases from J, the junction kept 4 bases outside the gene matches. This receptor was taken from a man between 18 and 35 years old in good health. Sequenced input: naive CD4+ T cells sorted from blood. Subset in this sample: CD45RA+ positively selected. This chain joins TRBV6-5 and TRBJ2-7; TRBD1 aligns across 8 bases. CDR3 region: CASSSGQVYEQYF. In DNA form, the CDR3 reads TGTGCCAGCAGCTCGGGACAGGTCTACGAGCAGTACTTC.